This is a list of T cell receptor beta chains from one sample in a study of OX40 agonist ivuxolimab in advanced cancers. Sequencing was performed with immunoSEQ multiplex PCR; in TCRdb, only in-frame clones are kept and a portion is missing. The profile shows around 69,000 clones, less than 90% of them singletons. The sequences come from CD4+ or CD8+ T cells sorted from blood, collected in a trial of the OX40 agonist ivuxolimab. All receptors derive from an adult with an advanced solid tumor such as melanoma, head and neck, liver or kidney cancer. Both conserved end residues are part of each CDR3. Each record gives: V gene, J gene, clone size, D gene, CDR3 protein, CDR3 DNA. D genes are given only for firm matches. Part of the rows lack a size; the others show once, few, many or a class for expanded clones.

TRBV9	TRBJ2-2	.	.	CASSAAIRGANTGELFF	TGTGCCAGCAGCGCCGCTATAAGGGGGGCGAACACCGGGGAGCTGTTTTTT
TRBV12-5	TRBJ1-2	.	TRBD1	CASGTDRDSVDYGYTF	TGTGCTAGTGGTACAGACAGGGACAGTGTTGACTATGGCTACACCTTC
TRBV6-5	TRBJ1-4	once	TRBD1	CASKPGGEKLFF	TGTGCCAGCAAACCAGGGGGTGAAAAACTGTTTTTT
TRBV4-3	TRBJ1-1	.	.	CASSQQGGGTEAFF	TGCGCCAGCAGCCAACAGGGTGGTGGAACTGAAGCTTTCTTT
TRBV28	TRBJ2-1	.	.	CASDRVREHNEQFF	TGTGCCAGCGATAGGGTTCGCGAACACAATGAGCAGTTCTTC
TRBV5-4	TRBJ1-4	.	.	CASSLADQNRNEKLFF	TGTGCCAGCAGCTTGGCTGACCAAAATAGAAATGAAAAACTGTTTTTT
TRBV11-2	TRBJ1-2	.	TRBD1	CASSLETGATF	TGTGCCAGCAGCTTAGAGACAGGGGCTACCTTC
TRBV10-3	TRBJ2-7	.	TRBD1	CAIRHPDRGNVEQYF	TGTGCCATCAGGCACCCTGACAGGGGGAACGTCGAGCAGTACTTC
TRBV2	TRBJ1-1	.	.	CASSEDRAGNTEAFF	TGTGCCAGCAGTGAAGATAGGGCAGGGAACACTGAAGCTTTCTTT
TRBV6-6	TRBJ2-1	.	TRBD2	CASSLRTSPSNEQFF	TGTGCCAGCAGCCTCCGGACTAGCCCTTCGAATGAGCAGTTCTTC
TRBV4-1	TRBJ2-7	.	.	CASSPLNKSRSYEQYF	TGCGCCAGCAGCCCCCTTAACAAGTCGAGGTCCTACGAGCAGTACTTC
TRBV5-6	TRBJ1-3	.	.	CASSLGGTGNTIYF	TGTGCCAGCAGCTTGGGAGGGACTGGAAACACCATATATTTT
TRBV7-2	TRBJ1-2	.	.	CASSLENGANYGYTF	TGTGCCAGCAGCTTAGAAAACGGAGCTAACTATGGCTACACCTTC
TRBV7-2	TRBJ2-6	once	.	CASSLGLSGANVLTF	TGTGCCAGCAGCTTAGGCCTGTCTGGGGCCAACGTCCTGACTTTC
TRBV5-1	TRBJ2-5	.	TRBD1	CASSLAEGAGETQYF	TGCGCCAGCAGCTTGGCCGAGGGGGCCGGGGAGACCCAGTACTTC
TRBV18	TRBJ1-3	.	.	CASSGPLRGGNTIYF	TGTGCCAGCTCAGGACCGCTACGAGGGGGAAACACCATATATTTT
TRBV7-3	TRBJ2-1	.	.	CASRTTGGAYNEQFF	TGTGCCAGCAGGACCACGGGCGGGGCCTACAATGAGCAGTTCTTC
TRBV7-3	TRBJ2-7	.	.	CASSAGINYEQYF	TGTGCCAGCAGCGCAGGAATTAACTACGAGCAGTACTTC
TRBV7-2	TRBJ2-7	.	.	CASSVPSLSSYEQYF	TGTGCCAGCTCCGTTCCATCTCTCTCTTCCTACGAGCAGTACTTC
TRBV30	TRBJ2-4	once	.	CAWSVLGVVPIAKNIQYF	TGTGCCTGGAGTGTACTAGGAGTTGTCCCGATAGCCAAAAACATTCAGTACTTC
TRBV7-2	TRBJ2-7	.	TRBD2	CASSFGLESYEQYF	TGTGCCAGCAGCTTCGGACTAGAATCCTACGAGCAGTACTTC
TRBV30	TRBJ2-1	.	.	CAWSQGLSSYNEQFF	TGTGCCTGGAGTCAGGGTCTGAGCTCCTACAATGAGCAGTTCTTC
TRBV7-2	TRBJ2-5	once	.	CASSQTDSGYMETQYF	TGTGCCAGCAGCCAAACTGACAGTGGTTACATGGAGACCCAGTACTTC
TRBV29-1	TRBJ1-5	.	.	CSVVGDPLQPQHF	TGCAGCGTTGTCGGGGACCCCCTCCAGCCCCAGCATTTT
TRBV7-2	TRBJ1-4	.	.	CASSLGPQGATNEKLFF	TGTGCCAGCAGCTTAGGACCCCAGGGTGCAACTAATGAAAAACTGTTTTTT
TRBV18	TRBJ2-2	.	.	CASSPGDYFTGELFF	TGTGCCAGCTCACCAGGGGATTATTTTACCGGGGAGCTGTTTTTT
TRBV5-6	TRBJ2-1	once	TRBD1	CASSLAGDRVGDEQFF	TGTGCCAGCAGCTTGGCCGGGGACAGGGTAGGCGATGAGCAGTTCTTC
TRBV29-1	TRBJ1-1	.	TRBD1	CSANRGGGTEAFF	TGCAGCGCCAACAGGGGGGGAGGCACTGAAGCTTTCTTT
TRBV2	TRBJ2-2	.	TRBD2	CASNPAGGRELFF	TGTGCCAGCAACCCAGCGGGAGGTAGGGAGCTGTTTTTT
TRBV7-9	TRBJ1-1	.	.	CASSSSSVNTEAFF	TGTGCCAGCAGCTCTAGCTCAGTGAACACTGAAGCTTTCTTT
TRBV7-7	TRBJ2-5	.	.	CASSPSHDFQETQYF	TGTGCCAGCAGCCCCTCACACGACTTCCAAGAGACCCAGTACTTC
TRBV14	TRBJ2-3	.	.	CASSRGLLTDTQYF	TGTGCCAGCAGCCGGGGTCTGCTCACAGATACGCAGTATTTT
TRBV19	TRBJ1-4	once	.	CASSILSFRGRRNEKLFF	TGTGCCAGTAGTATATTAAGTTTTCGGGGGCGACGTAATGAAAAACTGTTTTTT
TRBV7-9	TRBJ1-1	.	.	CASSYVQRAPEAFF	TGTGCCAGCAGCTACGTACAGAGGGCTCCTGAAGCTTTCTTT
TRBV5-4	TRBJ1-2	.	.	CASSLAGASNYGYTF	TGTGCCAGCAGCTTGGCAGGGGCCAGCAACTATGGCTACACCTTC
TRBV7-9	TRBJ1-1	.	.	CASSLAMGGQKAFF	TGTGCCAGCAGCTTAGCGATGGGCGGCCAAAAAGCTTTCTTT
TRBV13	TRBJ2-1	.	.	CASSLGAFFPGDEQFF	TGTGCCAGCAGCTTAGGGGCCTTTTTTCCGGGCGATGAGCAGTTCTTC
TRBV7-6	TRBJ1-2	once	TRBD1	CASSPQGVSGYTF	TGTGCCAGCAGCCCACAGGGGGTTAGTGGCTACACCTTC
TRBV29-1	TRBJ2-1	.	TRBD2	CSVLSGTSVNEQFF	TGCAGCGTCCTTTCCGGGACTAGCGTCAATGAGCAGTTCTTC